These 16 T cell receptor beta chains share one sample of origin, sequenced in a study of blood T cell repertoires in COVID-19. Using immunoSEQ multiplex PCR, the repertoire was profiled, and TCRdb retains in-frame clones only, with some absent. The sample consists of about 78,000 clones, approximately 86% of them appearing once. The sample was peripheral blood. These TCRs come from a man aged 50 to 60 with active or convalescent COVID-19.

This rearrangement joins TRBV7-8 to TRBJ2-7; maybe TRBD2 (6 bases). The CDR3 sequence is 16 residues long. Between the trimmed V and J ends, which lost 5 bases and 0 bases, there was a span of 17 bases. CDR1 is SGHVS, CDR2 FQNEAQ, per germline. The CDR3 here is CASSPPRGFSSYEQYV. The CDR3, as DNA: TGTGCCAGCAGCCCCCCTCGGGGGTTCTCCTCCTACGAGCAGTACGTC.

The chain joins TRBV28 to TRBJ1-2; D is undetermined. V lost 0 bases and J 10 bases, leaving 6 bases between the germline ends. CDR3 size: 11 residues. Germline V lookup: CDR1 MDHEN, CDR2 SYDVKM. CDR3 amino acids: CASSLWGDYTF. CDR3 nucleotides: TGTGCCAGCAGTTTATGGGGAGACTACACCTTC.

The CDR3 bases are TGTGCCAGCAGCTCACCTCCCGGGACTAGCGGGGGTCAAGAGACCCAGTACTTC. This codes for CASSSPPGTSGGQETQYF. V and J are TRBV5-4 and TRBJ2-5; 14 nucleotides agree with TRBD2. The CDR3 sequence is 18 residues long. The V segment lost 3 bases and the J segment 2 bases; nucleotides outside the gene matches: 9. CDR1 SGHNT and CDR2 YYREEE come from the germline V gene (reference sequence).

This clone appeared a few times. The chain has TRBV6-5 and TRBJ2-5, with TRBD1 identical over 7 bases. V was pared by 6 bases and J by 4 bases, with 8 bases of the junction left unmatched. CDR3 length: 14 amino acids. CDR1 is MNHEY and CDR2 is SVGAGI in the germline V gene. The CDR3 nucleotides are TGTGCCAGCAGCGCCCTGACAGGGATAGAGACCCAGTACTTC. It yields the protein CASSALTGIETQYF.

There are a few counts of this clone. The chain is built from TRBV6-5 and TRBJ1-1; D ambiguous. The CDR3 spans 14 residues. Looked up from germline, CDR1 is MNHEY and CDR2 is SVGAGI. V was pared by 6 bases and J by 3 bases, with 14 bases between. CDR3 amino acids: CASSPGIQYTEAFF. CDR3 coding DNA: TGTGCCAGCAGCCCCGGTATACAGTACACTGAAGCTTTCTTT.

V is TRBV19 and J is TRBJ1-1, with D hard to call. The CDR3 sequence is 14 residues long. Trimming shortened V by 8 bases and J by 1 base, and 14 bases separated the two germline ends. The germline gives CDR1 LNHDA, CDR2 SQIVND (reference sequence). This CDR3 reads CASLDPSGNTEAFF. CDR3 in DNA: TGTGCCAGTCTGGACCCCAGCGGGAACACTGAAGCTTTCTTT.

The rearrangement joins TRBV6-5 to TRBJ2-3; the D gene is possibly TRBD1 (7 bases). Germline V lookup: CDR1 MNHEY, CDR2 SVGAGI. This CDR3 has 15 residues. V lost 6 bases to trimming and J lost 2 bases, with 15 bases between them. The CDR3 reads CASSMGGQNTDTQYF. In DNA, the CDR3 is TGTGCCAGCAGCATGGGGGGACAGAACACAGATACGCAGTATTTT.

The chain has TRBV20-1 and TRBJ2-6; D may be TRBD1 (5 bases). V gave up 3 bases and J gave up 4 bases, with 10 bases separating them. Germline CDR1 is DFQATT and CDR2 is SNEGSKA (reference sequence). CDR3 length equals 14 residues. The CDR3 DNA reads as TGCAGTGCTAGTGGGGCCAAGGGGGCCAACGTCCTGACTTTC. Its translation: CSASGAKGANVLTF.

V usage is TRBV6-5 and J usage is TRBJ2-3; D possibly corresponds to TRBD1 (6 bases). V was cut by 7 bases and J by 4 bases, with 12 bases left in between. Germline CDR1 is MNHEY and CDR2 is SVGAGI. There are 13 residues in the CDR3. CDR3: CASTTGMSDTQYF. CDR3 bases: TGTGCCAGCACGACAGGCATGTCAGATACGCAGTATTTT.

This rearrangement joins TRBV5-8 to TRBJ1-2; 7 bases agree with TRBD1. CDR1 is SGHTS, CDR2 YDEGEE, per germline. V lost 3 bases, J lost 6 bases, and 2 bases stayed unmatched. The CDR3 has 12 residues. DNA for the CDR3: TGTGCCAGCAGCTGGGACAGAAATGGCTACACCTTC. Residues: CASSWDRNGYTF. The whole variable domain, filled in from reference TRBV5-8 and TRBJ1-2, reads EAGVTQSPTHLIKTRGQQATLRCSPISGHTSVYWYQQALGLGLQFLLWYDEGEERNRGNFPPRFSGRQFPNYSSELNVNALELEDSALYLCASSWDRNGYTFGSGTRLTVV.

The J gene is TRBJ2-7, the V gene TRBV18; 8 bases are shared with TRBD2. The CDR3 runs 15 residues. Losses at the gene ends were 1 base for V and 0 bases for J; bases not matched to a gene: 2. Germline-derived CDR1 and CDR2 are KGHSH and LQKENI. The CDR3 reads CASSPRGLDSYEQYF. The CDR3 DNA reads TGTGCCAGCTCACCACGGGGACTAGACTCCTACGAGCAGTACTTC.

This chain connects TRBV19 to TRBJ1-3, with D possibly matching TRBD1 (6 bases). The CDR3 is 15 residues long. The V gene lost 6 bases and the J gene lost 0 bases, with 12 bases spanning the gap. Germline V gene sequence: CDR1 LNHDA, CDR2 SQIVND (reference sequence). DNA for the CDR3: TGTGCCAGTAGAGAGGGACAAACCTCTGGAAACACCATATATTTT. Translation: CASREGQTSGNTIYF.

This chain links TRBV21-1 with TRBJ2-7; TRBD1 is the table's D call and was not checked against the DNA. TRBV21-1 is recorded as a pseudogene. The CDR3 has 15 residues. The CDR3 nucleotides are TGTGCCAGCAGCAAAGTGGGACAGGGTCGAAACGAGCAGTACGTC. Translation gives CASSKVGQGRNEQYV.

The chain carries TRBV18 and TRBJ1-1; the match to TRBD1 covers 9 bases. The CDR3 runs to 17 residues. CDR1 is KGHSH and CDR2 is LQKENI in the germline V gene. V dropped 6 bases and J dropped 1; count of bases not matched to a gene: 12. In nucleotides, the CDR3 is TGTGCCAGCTCCCCCTGGGGACAGGGACCTGGGAACACTGAAGCTTTCTTT. Encoded protein: CASSPWGQGPGNTEAFF. Full variable domain (remainder filled in from reference TRBV18 and TRBJ1-1): NAGVMQNPRHLVRRRGQEARLRCSPMKGHSHVYWYRQLPEEGLKFMVYLQKENIIDESGMPKERFSAEFPKEGPSILRIQQVVRGDSAAYFCASSPWGQGPGNTEAFFGQGTRLTVV.

This clone was detected only a few times. This chain connects TRBV7-2 to TRBJ2-1, with D perhaps matching TRBD1 (6 bases). Germline V gene data show CDR1 as SGHTA and CDR2 as FQGNSA. The CDR3 runs to 16 residues. V lost 5 bases to trimming and J lost 0 bases, with 14 bases between them. CDR3 amino acids: CASSRNRESSYNEQFF. CDR3 nucleotides: TGTGCCAGCAGCCGTAACAGGGAAAGCTCCTACAATGAGCAGTTCTTC.

The chain carries TRBV28 and TRBJ1-1, with 10 bases identical to TRBD1. The V gene's germline CDR1 is MDHEN and CDR2 SYDVKM. Trimming took 5 bases from V and 12 from J; bases not matched to a gene: 15. This CDR3 is built from 15 residues. DNA for the CDR3: TGTGCCAGCAGTCAACCTCCGGAGACAGGGGGCTTACCTTTCTTT. As protein: CASSQPPETGGLPFF.